This paragraph covers one T cell receptor beta chain sequence. Its specificity is unknown. The source of the sample is a study of T-cell reconstitution after alpha-beta-depleted transplantation in children. During its preparation, the TCRbeta library received unique molecular identifiers. TCRdb analysed the PCR reads with MiXCR anew, one entry per CDR3 protein. The sample consists of almost 250,000 distinct CDR3 sequences, roughly 24% of them appearing once. Study outcomes and limitations: Several hundred expanded graft clones reportedly were the source of alpha-beta T cells about two months after transplant.

CDR1 and CDR2 (germline): SGHRS, YFSETQ. CDR3 size: 14 residues. The V segment lost 4 bases and the J segment 10 bases; nucleotides outside the gene matches: 4. The source of this sequence is a girl aged 2 to 9 with Fanconi anemia, due to receive a stem cell transplant. The chain has TRBV5-1 and TRBJ1-6; 11 bases align to TRBD1. This material consisted of PBMCs, taken before TCRalphabeta/CD19-depleted stem cell transplant. CDR3 DNA: TGCGCCAGCAGCAAGGACAGGGGGCACTCACCCCTCCACTTT. As protein: CASSKDRGHSPLHF. The full variable domain, completed using reference TRBV5-1 and TRBJ1-6, is KAGVTQTPRYLIKTRGQQVTLSCSPISGHRSVSWYQQTPGQGLQFLFEYFSETQRNKGNFPGRFSGRQFSNSRSEMNVSTLELGDSALYLCASSKDRGHSPLHFGNGTRLTVT.